One sample yielded the 10 T cell receptor beta chains listed below, sequenced in a study of T cells in narcolepsy. Assay used: immunoSEQ multiplex PCR; TCRdb lists only in-frame clones, some missing. The data show 27,000 or so clones, 86% seen once. The material sequenced was CD45RA- memory CD4+ T cells from PBMCs. All receptors derive from a human donor with narcolepsy.

This CDR3 is CASSLGTQTGTEELFF. Here the CDR3 DNA reads TGCGCCAGCAGCTTGGGCACTCAAACCGGGACAGAGGAGCTGTTTTTT. The V gene is TRBV5-1, the J gene TRBJ2-2, with 7 positions matching TRBD1. The V segment lost 0 bases and the J segment 10 bases; nucleotides outside the gene matches: 12. There are 16 residues in the CDR3. From germline, CDR1 is SGHRS and CDR2 YFSETQ.

The chain is built from TRBV6-5 and TRBJ1-6; 9 nucleotides match TRBD1. Germline loops: CDR1 MNHEY, CDR2 SVGAGI. V trimming: 6 bases; J trimming: 9 bases; junction bases outside the gene matches: 9. This CDR3 is 15 amino acids long. The CDR3 here is CASSRTTGGVSPLHF. The CDR3 region has the DNA TGTGCCAGCAGCAGAACGACAGGGGGGGTTTCACCCCTCCACTTT.

The V and J genes are TRBV2 and TRBJ1-5; D is possibly TRBD1 (5 bases). This CDR3 has 13 amino acids. Germline V lookup: CDR1 SNHLY, CDR2 FYNNEI. Trimming shortened V by 1 base and J by 6 bases, and 7 bases separated the two germline ends. CDR3 bases: TGTGCCAGCAGTGAAGTGGGGGGTCAGCCCCAGCATTTT. This codes for CASSEVGGQPQHF.

V and J are TRBV11-1 and TRBJ2-1, with 7 positions matching TRBD2. The CDR3 runs to 14 residues. CDR1 is SGHAT and CDR2 is FQDESV in the germline V gene (reference sequence). J was trimmed by 6 bases and V by 0 bases; bases with no gene match: 2. The CDR3 reads CASSLAGGINEQFF. The DNA for the CDR3 is TGTGCCAGCAGCTTAGCGGGGGGGATCAATGAGCAGTTCTTC.

The chain recombines TRBV15 with TRBJ2-5; D remains ambiguous. This CDR3 comprises 13 residues. V was cut by 3 bases and J by 4 bases, with 9 bases left in between. Germline V gives CDR1 LNHNV, CDR2 YYDKDF (reference sequence). CDR3 region: CATSRTRLETQYF. The CDR3 DNA follows: TGTGCCACCAGCAGGACGCGTTTAGAGACCCAGTACTTC.

V is TRBV7-2 and J is TRBJ2-1; tentative D call: TRBD2 (6 bases). Germline assignment: CDR1 SGHTA and CDR2 FQGNSA. The V gene lost 0 bases and the J gene lost 4 bases, with 13 bases spanning the gap. The CDR3 is 16 amino acids. The CDR3 here is CASSLAAGRGYNEQFF. The CDR3 bases are TGTGCCAGCAGCTTAGCGGCGGGACGGGGGTACAATGAGCAGTTCTTC.

This chain joins TRBV11-2 and TRBJ1-3, with D maybe TRBD1 (5 bases). This CDR3 is built from 16 residues. V was shortened by 2 bases and J by 0 bases, with 11 bases between the two germline ends. Germline V CDR1 and CDR2: SGHAT, FQNNGV. The CDR3 coding sequence is TGTGCCAGCAGCTTAAAGGGACCGAGCTCTGGAAACACCATATATTTT. It yields the protein CASSLKGPSSGNTIYF.

The chain recombines TRBV5-4 with TRBJ1-1, with TRBD1 matching 9 bases. CDR1 is SGHNT, CDR2 YYREEE, per germline (reference sequence). The CDR3 extends over 14 amino acids. V lost 3 bases to trimming and J lost 3 bases; unmatched junction nucleotides: 3. The CDR3 nucleotides read TGTGCCAGCAGCTGGGGACAGGGTGACACTGAAGCTTTCTTT. This encodes CASSWGQGDTEAFF.

The rearrangement uses TRBV18 and TRBJ2-7, with D tentatively TRBD2 (5 bases). Germline V CDR1 and CDR2: KGHSH, LQKENI. Trimming removed 6 bases from V and 6 bases from J, with 21 bases in between. This CDR3 spans 15 amino acids. The CDR3 spells CASSPRPDPGSEQYV. DNA of the CDR3: TGTGCCAGCTCCCCTAGGCCCGACCCGGGATCCGAGCAGTACGTC.

The rearrangement links TRBV18 to TRBJ1-1, with D perhaps TRBD1 (5 bases). Deletions cut 3 bases from V and 0 bases from J, with 14 bases between. This CDR3 contains 16 residues. Germline V gene lookup returns CDR1 KGHSH and CDR2 LQKENI. The CDR3, as DNA: TGTGCCAGCTCACCTTTGGCAGGGTCTATGAACACTGAAGCTTTCTTT. This translates into CASSPLAGSMNTEAFF.